This T cell receptor (beta chain) comes out of a study of T cell repertoires in cytomegalovirus infection. A word on this clonotype: Its antigen is currently unknown.

Germline V CDR1 and CDR2: MNHEY, SVGAGI. The CDR3 has 19 residues. Losses at the gene ends were 0 bases for V and 0 bases for J; bases not matched to a gene: 10. TCRdb independently ran MiXCR on the reads; one entry per CDR3 protein. The data contain a few hundred thousand distinct CDR3 sequences, just under 25% of them seen just once; the ten biggest clones take up about an eighth. The clonotype was recovered from a human donor in good health (CMV status not recorded). Some clones in this sample may be carry-over from other donors' samples. The chain carries TRBV6-5 and TRBJ2-1; 8 nucleotides line up with TRBD2. Sequenced here: cultured PBMCs, sampled from culture after CMV antigen stimulation. The CDR3 DNA follows: TGTGCCAGCAGTTACTCAGGAGCGGGAGTGACCGGCTCCTACAATGAGCAGTTCTTC. Amino acids: CASSYSGAGVTGSYNEQFF.